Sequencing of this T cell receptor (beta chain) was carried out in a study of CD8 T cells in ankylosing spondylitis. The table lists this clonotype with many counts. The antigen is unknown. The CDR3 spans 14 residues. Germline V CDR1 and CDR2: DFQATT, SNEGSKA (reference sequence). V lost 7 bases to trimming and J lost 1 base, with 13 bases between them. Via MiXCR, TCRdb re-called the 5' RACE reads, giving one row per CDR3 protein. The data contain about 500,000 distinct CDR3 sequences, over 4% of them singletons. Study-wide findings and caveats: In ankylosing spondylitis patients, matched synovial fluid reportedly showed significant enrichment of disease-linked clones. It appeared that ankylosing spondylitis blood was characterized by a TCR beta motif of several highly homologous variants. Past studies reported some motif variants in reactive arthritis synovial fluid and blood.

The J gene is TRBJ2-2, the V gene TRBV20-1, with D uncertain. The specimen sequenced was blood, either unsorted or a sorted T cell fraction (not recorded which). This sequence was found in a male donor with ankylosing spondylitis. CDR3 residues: CSGAVNLNTGELFF. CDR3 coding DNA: TGCAGTGGGGCAGTGAACTTGAACACCGGGGAGCTGTTTTTT.